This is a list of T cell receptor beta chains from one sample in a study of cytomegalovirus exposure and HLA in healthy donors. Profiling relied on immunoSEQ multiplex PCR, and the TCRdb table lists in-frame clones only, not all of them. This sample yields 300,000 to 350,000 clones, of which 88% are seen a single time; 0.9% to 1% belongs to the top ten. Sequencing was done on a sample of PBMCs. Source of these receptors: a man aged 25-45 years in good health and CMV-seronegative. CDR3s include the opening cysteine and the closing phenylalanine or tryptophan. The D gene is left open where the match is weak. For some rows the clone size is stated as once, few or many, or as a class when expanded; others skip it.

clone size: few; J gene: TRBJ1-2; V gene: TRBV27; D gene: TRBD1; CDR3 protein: CASRKTGNYGYTF; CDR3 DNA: TGTGCCAGCAGGAAGACAGGGAACTATGGCTACACCTTC
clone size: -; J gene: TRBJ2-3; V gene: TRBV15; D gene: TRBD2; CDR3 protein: CATSRWTSGGRVTDTQYF; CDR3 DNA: TGTGCCACCAGCAGATGGACTAGCGGGGGGAGGGTCACAGATACGCAGTATTTT
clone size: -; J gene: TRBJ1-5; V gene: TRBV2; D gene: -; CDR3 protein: CASSLQSSNQPQHF; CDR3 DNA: TGTGCCAGCAGTTTGCAGTCAAGCAATCAGCCCCAGCATTTT
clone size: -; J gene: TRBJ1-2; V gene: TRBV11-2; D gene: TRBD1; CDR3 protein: CASSRTGTGGYGYTF; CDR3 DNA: TGTGCCAGCAGCAGAACCGGGACAGGGGGCTATGGCTACACCTTC
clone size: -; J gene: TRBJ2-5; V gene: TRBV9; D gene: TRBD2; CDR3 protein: CATKAGDQETQYF; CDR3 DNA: TGTGCCACCAAAGCGGGGGACCAAGAGACCCAGTACTTC
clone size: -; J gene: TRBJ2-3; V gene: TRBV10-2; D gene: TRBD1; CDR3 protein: CASRVDRGDTQYF; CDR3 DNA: TGCGCCAGCAGGGTAGACAGGGGAGATACGCAGTATTTT
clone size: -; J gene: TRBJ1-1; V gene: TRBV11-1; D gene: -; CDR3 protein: CASSLGRSNTEAFF; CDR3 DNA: TGTGCCAGCAGCTTAGGCAGGTCTAACACTGAAGCTTTCTTT
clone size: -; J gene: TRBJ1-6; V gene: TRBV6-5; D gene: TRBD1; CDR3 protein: CASRTGWNSPLHF; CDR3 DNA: TGTGCCAGCAGGACAGGGTGGAATTCACCCCTCCACTTT
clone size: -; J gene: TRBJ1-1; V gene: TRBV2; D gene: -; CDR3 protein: CASSEGQLTTEAFF; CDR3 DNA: TGTGCCAGCAGTGAAGGACAGTTAACCACTGAAGCTTTCTTT
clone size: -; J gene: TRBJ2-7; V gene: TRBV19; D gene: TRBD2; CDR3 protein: CASSTNTRGTGLAGAYEQYF; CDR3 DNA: TGTGCCAGTAGTACGAACACCAGGGGGACGGGACTAGCGGGGGCCTACGAGCAGTACTTC
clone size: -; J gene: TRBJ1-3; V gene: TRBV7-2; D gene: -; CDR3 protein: CASSLVPELSGNTIYF; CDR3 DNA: TGTGCCAGCAGCTTAGTTCCCGAGCTCTCTGGAAACACCATATATTTT
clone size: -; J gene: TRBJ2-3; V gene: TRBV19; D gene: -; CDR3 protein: CASSVGVGGATDTQYF; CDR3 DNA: TGTGCCAGTAGTGTGGGAGTAGGGGGGGCTACAGATACGCAGTATTTT
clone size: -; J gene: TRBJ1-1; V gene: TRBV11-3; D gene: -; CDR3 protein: CASSSQGNTEAFF; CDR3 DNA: TGTGCCAGCAGCTCACAGGGGAACACTGAAGCTTTCTTT
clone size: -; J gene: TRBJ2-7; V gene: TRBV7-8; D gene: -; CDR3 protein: CASSGGSYEQYF; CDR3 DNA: TGTGCCAGCAGCGGGGGGTCGTACGAGCAGTACTTC
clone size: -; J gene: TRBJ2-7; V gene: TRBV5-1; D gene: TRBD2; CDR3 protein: CASSLGRVNEQYF; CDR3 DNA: TGCGCCAGCAGCTTAGGGAGGGTTAACGAGCAGTACTTC
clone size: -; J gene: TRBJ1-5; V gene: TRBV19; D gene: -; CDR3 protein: CASDAGGRNQPQHF; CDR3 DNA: TGTGCCAGCGACGCCGGGGGAAGGAATCAGCCCCAGCATTTT
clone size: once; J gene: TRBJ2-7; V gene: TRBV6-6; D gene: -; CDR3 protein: CASGGKSYEQYF; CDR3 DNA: TGTGCCAGCGGGGGCAAATCCTACGAGCAGTACTTC
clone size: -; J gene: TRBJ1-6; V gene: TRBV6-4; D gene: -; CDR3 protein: CASIKTWNSPLHF; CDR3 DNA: TGTGCCAGCATCAAGACTTGGAATTCACCCCTCCACTTT
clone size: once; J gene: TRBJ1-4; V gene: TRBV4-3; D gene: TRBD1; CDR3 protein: CASSQAFPTGVGANEKLFF; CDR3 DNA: TGCGCCAGCAGCCAAGCCTTCCCAACAGGGGTTGGGGCTAATGAAAAACTGTTTTTT
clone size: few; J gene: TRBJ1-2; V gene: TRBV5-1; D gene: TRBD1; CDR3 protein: CASSQGQGLGYTF; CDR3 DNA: TGCGCCAGCAGCCAGGGACAGGGTCTTGGCTACACCTTC
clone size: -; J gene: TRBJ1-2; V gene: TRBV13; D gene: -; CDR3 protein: CASSLGQGGYGYTF; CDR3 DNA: TGTGCCAGCAGCTTAGGACAGGGCGGCTATGGCTACACCTTC
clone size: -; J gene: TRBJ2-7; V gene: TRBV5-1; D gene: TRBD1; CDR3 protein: CASSLWQGAAYEQYF; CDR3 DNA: TGCGCCAGCAGCTTGTGGCAGGGGGCTGCCTACGAGCAGTACTTC
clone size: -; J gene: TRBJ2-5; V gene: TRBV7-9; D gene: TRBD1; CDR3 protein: CASSLQPGQGVQETQYF; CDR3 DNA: TGTGCCAGCAGCTTACAACCGGGACAGGGGGTTCAGGAGACCCAGTACTTC
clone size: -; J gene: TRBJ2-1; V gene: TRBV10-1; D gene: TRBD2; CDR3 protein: CASSESASGAYNEQFF; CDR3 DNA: TGCGCCAGCAGTGAGTCGGCTAGCGGGGCCTACAATGAGCAGTTCTTC
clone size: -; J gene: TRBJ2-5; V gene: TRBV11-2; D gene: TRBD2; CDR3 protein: CASSPRSGGAETQYF; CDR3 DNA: TGTGCCAGCAGCCCACGTAGCGGGGGGGCAGAGACCCAGTACTTC
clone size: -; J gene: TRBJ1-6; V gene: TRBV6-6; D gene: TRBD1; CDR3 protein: CASRDRQPYSPLHF; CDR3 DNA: TGTGCCAGCAGGGACAGGCAACCTTATTCACCCCTCCACTTT
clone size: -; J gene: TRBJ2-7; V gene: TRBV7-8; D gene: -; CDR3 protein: CASSLGVVRGYEQYF; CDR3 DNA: TGTGCCAGCAGCTTAGGAGTAGTCAGGGGTTACGAGCAGTACTTC
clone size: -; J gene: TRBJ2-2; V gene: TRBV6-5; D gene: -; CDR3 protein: CASSTQEETGELFF; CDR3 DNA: TGTGCCAGCAGTACCCAGGAAGAAACCGGGGAGCTGTTTTTT
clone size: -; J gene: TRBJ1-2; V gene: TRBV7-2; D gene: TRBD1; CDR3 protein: CASSSRRGTGGDGYTF; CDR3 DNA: TGTGCCAGCAGCTCCCGAAGGGGGACAGGGGGTGATGGCTACACCTTC
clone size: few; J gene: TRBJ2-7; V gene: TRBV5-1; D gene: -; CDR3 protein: CASSLGEALTYEQYF; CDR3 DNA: TGCGCCAGCAGCTTGGGAGAGGCCCTAACATACGAGCAGTACTTC
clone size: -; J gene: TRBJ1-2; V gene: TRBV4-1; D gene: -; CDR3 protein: CASSHLGYGYTF; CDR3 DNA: TGCGCCAGCAGCCATCTCGGGTATGGCTACACCTTC
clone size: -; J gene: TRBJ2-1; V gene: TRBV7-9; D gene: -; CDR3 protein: CASSPLGGASYNEQFF; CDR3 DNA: TGTGCCAGCAGCCCACTTGGAGGGGCTTCCTACAATGAGCAGTTCTTC
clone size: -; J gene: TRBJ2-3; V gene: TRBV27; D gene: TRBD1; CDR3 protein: CASREGGAVDTQYF; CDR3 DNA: TGTGCCAGCAGGGAAGGGGGCGCGGTAGATACGCAGTATTTT
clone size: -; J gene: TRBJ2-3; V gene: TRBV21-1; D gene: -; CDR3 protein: CASSTRDRGLRTDTQYF; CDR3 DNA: TGTGCCAGCAGCACCCGGGACAGGGGGCTGCGCACAGATACGCAGTATTTT
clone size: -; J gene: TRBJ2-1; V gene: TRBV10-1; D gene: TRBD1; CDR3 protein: CASSKQGNEQFF; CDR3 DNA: TGCGCCAGCAGCAAACAGGGGAATGAGCAGTTCTTC
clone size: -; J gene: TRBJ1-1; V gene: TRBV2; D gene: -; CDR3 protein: CASLVDSTPEAFF; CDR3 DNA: TGTGCCAGCTTAGTTGACAGTACCCCTGAAGCTTTCTTT
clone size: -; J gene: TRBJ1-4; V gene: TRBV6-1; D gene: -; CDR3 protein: CASSGKTALATNEKLFF; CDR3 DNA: TGTGCCAGCAGTGGGAAGACAGCTTTAGCAACTAATGAAAAACTGTTTTTT
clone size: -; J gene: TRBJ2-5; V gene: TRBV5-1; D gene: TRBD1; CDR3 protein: CASSLTGTGQETQYF; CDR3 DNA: TGCGCCAGCAGCTTAACCGGGACAGGGCAAGAGACCCAGTACTTC
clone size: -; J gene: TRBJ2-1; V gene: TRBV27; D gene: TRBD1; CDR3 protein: CASSQPGTAIYNEQFF; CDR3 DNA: TGTGCCAGCAGCCAGCCCGGGACAGCCATATACAATGAGCAGTTCTTC
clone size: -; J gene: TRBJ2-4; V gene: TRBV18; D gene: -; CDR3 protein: CASEGGEDIQYF; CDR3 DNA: TGTGCCAGCGAGGGCGGGGAGGACATTCAGTACTTC
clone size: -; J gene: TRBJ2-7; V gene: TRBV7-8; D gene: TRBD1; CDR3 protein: CASSLDFGTARYEQYF; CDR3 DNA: TGTGCCAGCAGCTTAGATTTCGGGACAGCCAGATACGAGCAGTACTTC
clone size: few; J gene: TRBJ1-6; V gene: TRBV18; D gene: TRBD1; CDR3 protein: CASSLTGGDSPLHF; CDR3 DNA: TGTGCCAGCTCATTGACAGGGGGCGATTCACCCCTCCACTTT
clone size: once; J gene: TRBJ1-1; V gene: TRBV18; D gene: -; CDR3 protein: CASSPRGGRGEAFF; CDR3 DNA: TGTGCCAGCTCACCAAGGGGGGGGCGGGGAGAAGCTTTCTTT